The clone carrying this T cell receptor beta chain was picked up a small number of times. PCR was performed a second time for about 7 to 11 cycles using a sample-barcoded 5' primer and a J-beta primer mix. TCRdb passed the 5' RACE reads through MiXCR, listing each CDR3 protein once. The table records over 600,000 distinct CDR3 sequences, about 43% of them present only once. The sample is drawn from a study of blood T cells in healthy people across ages. CDR3 length equals 17 residues. The germline V gene has CDR1 SGHNT and CDR2 YYREEE (reference sequence). The V segment lost 4 bases and the J segment 1 base; nucleotides outside the gene matches: 10.

The TCR comes from an older man in good health. This chain joins TRBV5-4 and TRBJ1-2, with 10 bases identical to TRBD1. The specimen sequenced was blood. The CDR3 loop is CASSTKKGTGVNYGYTF. Written as DNA, the CDR3 is TGTGCCAGCAGCACTAAAAAGGGGACAGGGGTTAACTATGGCTACACCTTC.